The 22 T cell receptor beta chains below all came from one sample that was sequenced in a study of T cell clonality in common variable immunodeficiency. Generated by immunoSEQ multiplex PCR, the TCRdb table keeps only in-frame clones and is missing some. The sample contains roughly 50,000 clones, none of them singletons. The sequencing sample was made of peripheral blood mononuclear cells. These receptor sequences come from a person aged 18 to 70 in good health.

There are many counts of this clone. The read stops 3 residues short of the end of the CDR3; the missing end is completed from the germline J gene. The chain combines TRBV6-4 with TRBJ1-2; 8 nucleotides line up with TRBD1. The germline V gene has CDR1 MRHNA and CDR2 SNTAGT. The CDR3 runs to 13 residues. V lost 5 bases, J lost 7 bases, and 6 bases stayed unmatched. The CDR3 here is CASSPDRAGGYTF. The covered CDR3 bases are TGTGCCAGCAGTCCGGACAGGGCGGGTGGC.

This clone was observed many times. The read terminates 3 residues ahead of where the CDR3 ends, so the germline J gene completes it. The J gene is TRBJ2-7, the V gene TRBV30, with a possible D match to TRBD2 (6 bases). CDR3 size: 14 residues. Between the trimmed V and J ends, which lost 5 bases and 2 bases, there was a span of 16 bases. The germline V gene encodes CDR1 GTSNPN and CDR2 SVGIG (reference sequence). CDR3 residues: CAWGPGLSPYEQYF. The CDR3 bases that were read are TGTGCCTGGGGACCGGGACTTAGCCCCTACGAG.

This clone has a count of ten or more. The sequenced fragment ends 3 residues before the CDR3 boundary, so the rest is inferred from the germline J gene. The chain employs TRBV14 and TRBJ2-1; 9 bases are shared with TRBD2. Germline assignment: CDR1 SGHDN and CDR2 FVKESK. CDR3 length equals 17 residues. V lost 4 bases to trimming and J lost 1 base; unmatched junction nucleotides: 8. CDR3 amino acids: CASSPLVSGSSYNEQFF. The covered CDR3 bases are TGTGCCAGCAGCCCACTGGTTAGCGGGAGTTCCTACAATGAG.

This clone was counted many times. The CDR3: CASRVDIQETQYF. Incomplete CDR3 DNA: TGCGCCAGCAGGGTGGACATCCAAGAGACC. The chain recombines TRBV5-1 with TRBJ2-5; a possible D gene is TRBD1 (5 bases). The CDR3 end lies 3 residues beyond the end of the read and is filled in from the germline J gene. The CDR3 has 13 residues. In germline, CDR1 is SGHRS, CDR2 YFSETQ. V lost 5 bases and J 1 base, leaving 9 bases between the germline ends.

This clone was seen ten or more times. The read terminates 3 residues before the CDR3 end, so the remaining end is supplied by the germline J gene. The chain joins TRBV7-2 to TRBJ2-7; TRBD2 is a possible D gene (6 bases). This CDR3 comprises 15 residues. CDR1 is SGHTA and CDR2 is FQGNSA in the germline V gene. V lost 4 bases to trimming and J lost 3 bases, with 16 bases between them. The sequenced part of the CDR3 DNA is TGTGCCAGCAGCTCTCCTTCGGGGCGGGGCTACGAG. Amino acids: CASSSPSGRGYE. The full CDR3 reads CASSSPSGRGYEQYF.

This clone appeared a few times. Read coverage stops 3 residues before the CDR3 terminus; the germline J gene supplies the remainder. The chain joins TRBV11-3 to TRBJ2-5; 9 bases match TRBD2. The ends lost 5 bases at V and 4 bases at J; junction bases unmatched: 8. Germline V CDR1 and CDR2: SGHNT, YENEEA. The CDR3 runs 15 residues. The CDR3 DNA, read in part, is TGTGCCAGCAGCCGGTTAGCGGGAGTGCTAGAGACC. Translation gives CASSRLAGVLET. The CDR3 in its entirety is CASSRLAGVLETQYF.

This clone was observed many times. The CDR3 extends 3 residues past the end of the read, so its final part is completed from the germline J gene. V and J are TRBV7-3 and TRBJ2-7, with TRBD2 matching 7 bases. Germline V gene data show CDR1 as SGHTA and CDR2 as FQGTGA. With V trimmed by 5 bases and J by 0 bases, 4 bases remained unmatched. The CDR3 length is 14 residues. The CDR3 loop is CASSAGTNSYEQYF. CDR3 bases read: TGTGCCAGCAGCGCCGGGACTAACTCCTACGAG.

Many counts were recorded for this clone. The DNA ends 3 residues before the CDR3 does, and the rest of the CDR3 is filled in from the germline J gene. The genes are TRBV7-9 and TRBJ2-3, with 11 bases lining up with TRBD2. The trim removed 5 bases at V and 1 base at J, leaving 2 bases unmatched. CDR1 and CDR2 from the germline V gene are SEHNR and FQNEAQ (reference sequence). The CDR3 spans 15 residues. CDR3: CASSRLAGRTDTQYF. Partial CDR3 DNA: TGTGCCAGCAGCCGACTAGCGGGGCGCACAGATACG. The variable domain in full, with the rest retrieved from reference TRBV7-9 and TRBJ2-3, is DTGVSQNPRHKITKRGQNVTFRCDPISEHNRLYWYRQTLGQGPEFLTYFQNEAQLEKSRLLSDRFSAERPKGSFSTLEIQRTEQGDSAMYLCASSRLAGRTDTQYFGPGTRLTVL.

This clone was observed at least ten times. The CDR3 bases that were read are TGCGCCAGCAGCCAATCCGGGACAGCCACTGAA. As protein: CASSQSGTATE. The whole CDR3 protein is CASSQSGTATEAFF. The rearrangement links TRBV5-1 to TRBJ1-1; 7 bases fit TRBD1. The read terminates 3 residues before the CDR3 end, so the remaining end is supplied by the germline J gene. The CDR3 extends over 14 amino acids. Germline-derived CDR1 and CDR2 are SGHRS and YFSETQ. Germline trimming cut 4 bases from V and 4 bases from J; bases unmatched to any gene: 7.

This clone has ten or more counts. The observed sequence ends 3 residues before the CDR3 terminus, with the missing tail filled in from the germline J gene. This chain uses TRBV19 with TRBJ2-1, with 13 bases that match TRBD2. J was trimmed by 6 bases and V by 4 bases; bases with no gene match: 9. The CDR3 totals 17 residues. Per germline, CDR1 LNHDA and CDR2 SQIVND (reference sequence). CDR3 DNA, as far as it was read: TGTGCCAGTAGTAGCCTCCCCTGGACTAGCGGGAGCAATGAG. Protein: CASSSLPWTSGSNE. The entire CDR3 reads CASSSLPWTSGSNEQFF.

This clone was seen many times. CDR3 protein: CASSHRELAYNEQFF. CDR3 DNA (partial): TGTGCCAGTAGCCACAGGGAGTTGGCCTACAATGAG. V and J are TRBV19 and TRBJ2-1, with D maybe TRBD1 (6 bases). The read is 3 residues too short to cover the CDR3 end, so that end is filled in from the germline J gene. Deletions cut 6 bases from V and 2 bases from J, with 14 bases between. The CDR3 has 15 residues. The germline CDR1 and CDR2 sequences are LNHDA and SQIVND (reference sequence).

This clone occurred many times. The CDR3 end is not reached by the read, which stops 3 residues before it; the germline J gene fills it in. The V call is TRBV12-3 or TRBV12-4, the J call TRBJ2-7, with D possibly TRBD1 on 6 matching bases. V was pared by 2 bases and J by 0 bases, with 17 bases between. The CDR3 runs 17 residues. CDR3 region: CASSLSSDRKTSYEQYF. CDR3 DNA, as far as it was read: TGTGCCAGCAGTTTATCCTCCGACAGGAAAACCTCCTACGAG.

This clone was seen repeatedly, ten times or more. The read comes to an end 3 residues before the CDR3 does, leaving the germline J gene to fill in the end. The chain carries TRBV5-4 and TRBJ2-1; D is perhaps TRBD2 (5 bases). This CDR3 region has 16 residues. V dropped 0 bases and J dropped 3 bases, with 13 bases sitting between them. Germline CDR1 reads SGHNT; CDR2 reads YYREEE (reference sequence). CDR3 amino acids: CASSLVGGPIYNEQFF. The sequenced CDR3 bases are TGTGCCAGCAGCTTGGTGGGCGGGCCTATCTACAATGAG.

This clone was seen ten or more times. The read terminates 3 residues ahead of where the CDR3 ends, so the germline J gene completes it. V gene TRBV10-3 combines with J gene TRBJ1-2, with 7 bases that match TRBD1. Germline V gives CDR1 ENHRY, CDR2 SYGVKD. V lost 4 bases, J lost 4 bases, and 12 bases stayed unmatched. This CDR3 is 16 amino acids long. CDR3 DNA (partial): TGTGCCATCAGTGGGTTGTTAGGGGGCCCCAGCTATGGC. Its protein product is CAISGLLGGPSYG. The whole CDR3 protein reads CAISGLLGGPSYGYTF.

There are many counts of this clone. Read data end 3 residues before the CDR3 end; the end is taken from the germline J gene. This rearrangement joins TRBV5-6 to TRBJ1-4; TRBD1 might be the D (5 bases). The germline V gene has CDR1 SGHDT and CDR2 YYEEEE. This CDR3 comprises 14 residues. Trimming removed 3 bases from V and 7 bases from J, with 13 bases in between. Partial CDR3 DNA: TGTGCCAGCAGCTACGGGGGGAGCGGTGAAAAA. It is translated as CASSYGGSGEK. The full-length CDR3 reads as CASSYGGSGEKLFF.

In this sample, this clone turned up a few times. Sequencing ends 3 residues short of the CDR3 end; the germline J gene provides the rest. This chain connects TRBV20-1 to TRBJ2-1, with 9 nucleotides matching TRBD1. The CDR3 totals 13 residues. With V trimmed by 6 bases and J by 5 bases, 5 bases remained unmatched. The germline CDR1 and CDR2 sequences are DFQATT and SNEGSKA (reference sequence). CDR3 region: CSALGQGNNEQFF. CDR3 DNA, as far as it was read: TGCAGTGCCCTGGGACAGGGTAACAATGAG.

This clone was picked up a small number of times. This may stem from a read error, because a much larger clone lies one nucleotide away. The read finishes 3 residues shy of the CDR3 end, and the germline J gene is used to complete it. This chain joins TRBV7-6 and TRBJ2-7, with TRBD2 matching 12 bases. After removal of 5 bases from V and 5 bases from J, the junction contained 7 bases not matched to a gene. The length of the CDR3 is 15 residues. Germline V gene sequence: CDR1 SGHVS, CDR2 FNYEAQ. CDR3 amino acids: CASSQPSGRANEQYF. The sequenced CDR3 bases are TGTGCCAGCAGCCAACCTAGCGGGAGGGCCAACGAG.

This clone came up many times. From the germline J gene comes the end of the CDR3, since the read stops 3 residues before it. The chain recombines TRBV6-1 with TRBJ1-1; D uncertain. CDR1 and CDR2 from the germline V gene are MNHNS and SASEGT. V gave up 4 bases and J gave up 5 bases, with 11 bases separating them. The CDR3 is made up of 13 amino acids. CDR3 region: CASSALRRTEAFF. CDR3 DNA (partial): TGTGCCAGCAGTGCCTTGAGGCGGACTGAA.

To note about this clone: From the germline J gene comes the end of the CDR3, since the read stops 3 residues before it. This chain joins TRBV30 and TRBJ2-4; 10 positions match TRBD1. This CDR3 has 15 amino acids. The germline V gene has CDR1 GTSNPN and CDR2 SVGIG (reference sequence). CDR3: CAWRIGTGDDYGQYF. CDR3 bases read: TGTGCCTGGAGAATAGGGACAGGGGACGACTATGGT.

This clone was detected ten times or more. CDR3 loop: CAIRRTGGSNTIYF. CDR3 DNA, as far as it was read: TGTGCCATCAGAAGGACAGGGGGAAGTAACACC. This chain joins TRBV10-3 and TRBJ1-3; 10 bases agree with TRBD1. The sequence runs out 3 residues before the end of the CDR3; the remainder is reconstructed from the germline J gene. The CDR3 is made up of 14 amino acids. The germline V gene encodes CDR1 ENHRY and CDR2 SYGVKD. V lost 6 bases, J lost 7 bases, and 6 bases stayed unmatched.

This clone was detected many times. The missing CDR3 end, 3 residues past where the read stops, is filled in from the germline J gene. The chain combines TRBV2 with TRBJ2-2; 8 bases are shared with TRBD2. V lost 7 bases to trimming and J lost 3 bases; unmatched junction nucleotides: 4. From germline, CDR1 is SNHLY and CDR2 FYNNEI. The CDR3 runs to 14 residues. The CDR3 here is CASKQREHTGELFF. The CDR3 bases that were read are TGTGCCAGCAAGCAGCGGGAGCACACCGGGGAG.

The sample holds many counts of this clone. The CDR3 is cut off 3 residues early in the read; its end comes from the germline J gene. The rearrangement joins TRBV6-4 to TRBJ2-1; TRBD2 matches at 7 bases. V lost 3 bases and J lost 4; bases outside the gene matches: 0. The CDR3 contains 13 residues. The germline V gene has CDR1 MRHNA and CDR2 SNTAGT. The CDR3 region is CASSEREYNEQFF. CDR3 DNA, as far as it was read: TGTGCCAGCAGTGAGCGGGAGTACAATGAG.